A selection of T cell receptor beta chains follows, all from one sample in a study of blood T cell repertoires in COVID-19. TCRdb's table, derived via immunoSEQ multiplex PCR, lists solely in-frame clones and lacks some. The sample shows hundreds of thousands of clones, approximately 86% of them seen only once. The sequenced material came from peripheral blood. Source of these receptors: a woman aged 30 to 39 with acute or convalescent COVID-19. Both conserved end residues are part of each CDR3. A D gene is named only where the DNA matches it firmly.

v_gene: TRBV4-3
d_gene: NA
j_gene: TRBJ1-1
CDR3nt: TGCGCCAGCAGTCAGGTCCCGAAGAACACTGAAGCTTTCTTT
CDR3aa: CASSQVPKNTEAFF

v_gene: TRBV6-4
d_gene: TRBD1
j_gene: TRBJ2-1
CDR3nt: TGTGCCAGCTCCGGGACAGAGAACAATGAGCAGTTCTTC
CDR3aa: CASSGTENNEQFF

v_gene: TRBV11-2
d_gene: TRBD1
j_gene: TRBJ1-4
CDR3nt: TGTGCCAGCAGAACGGGTGCCTGGACAGGCGACAATGAAAAACTGTTTTTT
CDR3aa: CASRTGAWTGDNEKLFF

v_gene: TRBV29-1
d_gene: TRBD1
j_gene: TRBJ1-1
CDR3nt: TGCAGCGTTACAACCTCCACCGGGACAGGGCGTGAAGCTTTCTTT
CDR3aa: CSVTTSTGTGREAFF

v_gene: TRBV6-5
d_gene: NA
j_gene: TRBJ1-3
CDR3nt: TGTGCCAGGAGATATGAGGACTCTGGAAACACCATATATTTT
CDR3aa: CARRYEDSGNTIYF

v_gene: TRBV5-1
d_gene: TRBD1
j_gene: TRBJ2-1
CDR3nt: TGCGCCAGCAGTAGGGACAGGACCTACAATGAGCAGTTCTTC
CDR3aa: CASSRDRTYNEQFF

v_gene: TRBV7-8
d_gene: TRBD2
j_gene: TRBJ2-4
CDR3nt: TGTGCCAGCAGCTTAGCGGAGCGGGAAGCCAAAAACATTCAGTACTTC
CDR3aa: CASSLAEREAKNIQYF

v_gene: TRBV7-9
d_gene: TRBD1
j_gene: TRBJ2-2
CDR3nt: TGTGCCACAGGACAGGGGACAAACACCGGGGAGCTGTTTTTT
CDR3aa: CATGQGTNTGELFF

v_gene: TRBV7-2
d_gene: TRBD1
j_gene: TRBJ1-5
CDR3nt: TGTGCCAGCAGCTTCGACAGGGCGGATGGCAATCAGCCCCAGCATTTT
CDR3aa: CASSFDRADGNQPQHF

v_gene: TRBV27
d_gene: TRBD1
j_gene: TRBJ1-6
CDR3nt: TGTGCCAGCAGTCCCAGACAGGGTTGGACCTATAATTCACCCCTCCACTTT
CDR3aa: CASSPRQGWTYNSPLHF

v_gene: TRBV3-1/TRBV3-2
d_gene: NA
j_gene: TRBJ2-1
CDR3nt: TGTGCCAGCAGCCAGATCGCGCGGAGGGAGCAGTTCTTC
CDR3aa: CASSQIARREQFF

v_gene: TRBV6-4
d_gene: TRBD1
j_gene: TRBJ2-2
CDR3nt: TGTGCCAGCAGCGCCGGGACAGGGAACACCGGGGAGCTGTTTTTT
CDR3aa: CASSAGTGNTGELFF

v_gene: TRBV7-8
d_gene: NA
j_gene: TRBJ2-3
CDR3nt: TGTGCCAGCAGCTTGGCGGGACGGGTTACGCAGTATTTT
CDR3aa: CASSLAGRVTQYF

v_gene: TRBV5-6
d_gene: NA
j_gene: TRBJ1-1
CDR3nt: TGTGCCTCATACCGGGGGGAGAACCGTATGAACACTGAAGCTTTCTTT
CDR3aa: CASYRGENRMNTEAFF

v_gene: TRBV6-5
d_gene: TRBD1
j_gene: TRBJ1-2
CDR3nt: TGTGCCAGCAGTTACTCTCAGGGGGCGCTCGGCTATGGCTACACCTTC
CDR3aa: CASSYSQGALGYGYTF